This TCR beta chain originates from a study of T cell clonality in common variable immunodeficiency. Patients and controls were mostly of Caucasian heritage. The V gene end was trimmed by 4 bases and the J gene end by 3 bases; junction bases not matched to a gene: 7. CDR1 is SGHRS and CDR2 is YFSETQ in the germline V gene. The CDR3 is 16 amino acids. Study findings and constraints: Reportedly, TCR beta sequences from common variable immunodeficiency showed fewer deletions and N-nucleotide insertions. The cause of increased CVID clonality remains unclear without subpopulation sequencing.

Of note for this clone: Antigen unknown. The read terminates 3 residues ahead of where the CDR3 ends, so the germline J gene completes it.

Control and CVID samples contributed equal amounts of genomic DNA. Generated by immunoSEQ multiplex PCR, the TCRdb table keeps only in-frame clones and is missing some. Listed for the sample are about 35,000 clones, none seen a single time. Sequenced sample: peripheral blood mononuclear cells. The chain carries TRBV5-1 and TRBJ1-3; 10 positions agree with TRBD1. This TCR was sampled from a person aged 18 to 70 in good health. The CDR3 protein is CASSARQGASGNTIYF. The sequenced part of the CDR3 DNA is TGCGCCAGCAGCGCCAGACAGGGGGCTAGTGGAAACACC.